This T cell receptor beta chain is drawn from a study of CD8 T cells in ankylosing spondylitis. Trimming removed 3 bases from V and 0 bases from J, with 18 bases in between. CDR1 is SGHNT, CDR2 YYREEE, per germline (reference sequence). This CDR3 is 17 amino acids long. Researchers built TCR beta libraries using quantitative 5'-RACE with molecular barcodes. TCRdb re-called the 5' RACE reads with MiXCR, one entry per CDR3 protein. Here the sample spans roughly 140,000 distinct CDR3 sequences, roughly 44% being singletons. The chain recombines TRBV5-4 with TRBJ1-1; perhaps TRBD1 as D (5 bases). Sequencing used synovial fluid, either unsorted or a sorted T cell fraction (not recorded which). The clonotype originates from a male donor with ankylosing spondylitis. CDR3: CASSWPKGQGLNTEAFF. The CDR3 bases are TGTGCCAGCAGCTGGCCTAAGGGTCAGGGACTGAACACTGAAGCTTTCTTT.